The 10 T cell receptor beta chains below all came from one sample that was sequenced in a study of regulatory T cells in long-lasting Graves disease (dated by TCRdb to the early 2020s). The method behind the library was multiplex PCR. Sequencing took place on an Illumina HiSeq 4000. TCR beta libraries were built with iRepertoire HTBI primers and Arm-PCR amplification of CDR3 regions. TCRdb passed the public sequencing reads through fastp at Q25 and MiXCR, retaining productive beta sequences. Entries that share a CDR3 protein sequence are merged under the most common genes and DNA. The sample table holds more than 300,000 distinct CDR3 sequences, of which roughly 21% were seen once. The ten largest clonotypes hold over 25% of the sample. Read against the paper, the sample's time point label means: persistent/refractory GD, antithyroid drugs over 5 years with positive TRAb. For both TCR sequencing and RNA sequencing, RNA was extracted from PBMCs using TRIzol.

Specimen: peripheral blood mononuclear cells (PBMCs), collected when the disease was refractory, from a patient treated with antithyroid drugs. The receptor set was obtained from a female donor with Graves disease.

This clonotype was detected many times. The gene calls are TRBV4-3 and TRBJ1-1; D uncertain. Germline V gene data show CDR1 as LGHNA and CDR2 as YSLEER. The CDR3 totals 16 residues. Trimming shortened V by 0 bases and J by 4 bases, and 15 bases separated the two germline ends. CDR3 in DNA: TGCGCCAGCAGCCAAGAGTTTAAGGGATGGAGCACTGAAGCTTTCTTT. Encoded protein: CASSQEFKGWSTEAFF.

The sample holds one count of this clonotype. A read error may explain this, as a much larger clone is one base away. This chain joins TRBV7-9 and TRBJ1-2, with 10 bases lining up with TRBD1. This CDR3 is built from 15 residues. CDR1 and CDR2 (germline): SEHNR, FQNEAQ (reference sequence). After removal of 8 bases from V and 3 bases from J, the junction contained 9 bases not matched to a gene. CDR3 sequence reads: CASGLGTGADYGYTF. The CDR3 DNA sequence: TGTGCCAGCGGCCTGGGGACAGGGGCGGACTATGGCTACACCTTC.

This clonotype has at least ten counts. The chain carries TRBV2 and TRBJ2-2; D might be TRBD2 (6 bases). Germline CDR1 is SNHLY and CDR2 is FYNNEI. The CDR3 spans 14 residues. V was cut by 7 bases and J by 5 bases, with 14 bases left in between. CDR3 coding DNA: TGTGCCAGCAACAGGCGACGGGGGACCGGGGAGCTGTTTTTT. It encodes CASNRRRGTGELFF.

V gene TRBV6-1 combines with J gene TRBJ1-2; tentatively, D is TRBD1 (5 bases). Per the germline V gene, CDR1 is MNHNS and CDR2 is SASEGT. V was pared by 6 bases and J by 4 bases, with 12 bases between. The CDR3 consists of 13 residues. Here the CDR3 reads CASSTSGTYGYTF. The DNA of the CDR3 is TGTGCCAGCAGCACTTCCGGGACCTATGGCTACACCTTC.

This clonotype appeared a few times. This chain uses TRBV7-3 with TRBJ2-2; 8 nucleotides agree with TRBD2. V dropped 1 base and J dropped 5; count of bases not matched to a gene: 3. The CDR3 extends over 15 amino acids. CDR1 is SGHTA, CDR2 FQGTGA, per germline. CDR3: CASSLSGGSTGELFF. The CDR3, as DNA: TGTGCCAGCAGCTTAAGCGGGGGGTCAACCGGGGAGCTGTTTTTT.

This clonotype was seen a handful of times. The junction departs from the called germline gene at one end, perhaps through a read error. This chain connects TRBV12-3 or TRBV12-4 to TRBJ2-7; 9 nucleotides agree with TRBD2. The CDR3 extends over 16 amino acids. CDR3 nucleotide sequence: TGTGCCAGCGGACTCCAATTAGCGGGAGTTTCCTGCGAGCAGTACTTC. Translating gives CASGLQLAGVSCEQYF.

This sequence joins TRBV5-1 and TRBJ2-7; no firm D call. V lost 4 bases and J 0 bases, leaving 11 bases between the germline ends. The CDR3 is made up of 14 amino acids. Germline CDR1 and CDR2: SGHRS and YFSETQ. The CDR3 reads CASSTAPTSYEQYF. CDR3 nucleotide sequence: TGCGCCAGCAGCACGGCTCCGACCTCCTACGAGCAGTACTTC.

The chain recombines TRBV30 with TRBJ1-1; D ambiguous. The CDR3 totals 13 residues. Germline loops: CDR1 GTSNPN, CDR2 SVGIG (reference sequence). V was shortened by 4 bases and J by 9 bases, with 18 bases between the two germline ends. CDR3 protein: CAWNPPGRYQAFF. CDR3 DNA: TGTGCCTGGAATCCGCCTGGACGATATCAAGCTTTCTTT.

The chain employs TRBV6-5 and TRBJ1-5; D not resolved. Trimming cost V 2 bases and J 4 bases, with 9 bases left between them. Germline V gene sequence: CDR1 MNHEY, CDR2 SVGAGI. The CDR3 spans 14 residues. The CDR3 bases are TGTGCCAGCAGTTACGGGGTTGGGAATCAGCCCCAGCATTTT. Encoded protein: CASSYGVGNQPQHF.

This chain joins TRBV15 and TRBJ2-2; D gene uncertain. The CDR3 covers 14 residues. Germline V gene lookup returns CDR1 LNHNV and CDR2 YYDKDF (reference sequence). Deletions cut 2 bases from V and 10 bases from J, with 14 bases between. CDR3 in amino acids: CATSRHTYGAELFF. For the CDR3, the DNA is TGTGCCACCAGCAGACATACCTATGGTGCGGAGCTGTTTTTT. The variable domain in full, completed from reference TRBV15 and TRBJ2-2, reads DAMVIQNPRYQVTQFGKPVTLSCSQTLNHNVMYWYQQKSSQAPKLLFHYYDKDFNNEADTPDNFQSRRPNTSFCFLDIRSPGLGDTAMYLCATSRHTYGAELFFGEGSRLTVL.